This T cell receptor beta chain was identified in a study of a mutant IDH1 vaccine in newly diagnosed glioma. About the study: Former treatment meant radiotherapy, temozolomide, or both; the majority had gotten both.

The assay was immunoSEQ multiplex PCR, and TCRdb's table has in-frame clones only and misses some. In the table there are fewer than 70,000 clones, around nine tenths of which are singletons. The length of the CDR3 is 14 residues. V lost 4 bases to trimming and J lost 2 bases; unmatched junction nucleotides: 6. The germline V gene has CDR1 SGDLS and CDR2 YYNGEE. The study, taken as a whole, reports: There were vaccine-induced immune responses in around 94% of the patients.

Time point given: week 35, safety follow-up. The study gave 300 ug of mutant IDH1 20-mer peptide per vaccine dose, with topical imiquimod. Each donor presented with a new WHO grade 3 or 4 astrocytoma that tested IDH1-mutant and showed ATRX loss. Turning to this clone: Its antigen is not identified.

This chain links TRBV9 with TRBJ2-7, with TRBD2 matching 7 bases. The origin of this receptor is a man aged 25-40 years with glioma. The sequenced sample was PBMCs, obtained from a glioma patient whose treatment included an IDH1 peptide vaccine. The CDR3 DNA reads as TGTGCCAGCAGCCCAAGCGGGGCTACCTACGAGCAGTACTTC. As protein: CASSPSGATYEQYF.